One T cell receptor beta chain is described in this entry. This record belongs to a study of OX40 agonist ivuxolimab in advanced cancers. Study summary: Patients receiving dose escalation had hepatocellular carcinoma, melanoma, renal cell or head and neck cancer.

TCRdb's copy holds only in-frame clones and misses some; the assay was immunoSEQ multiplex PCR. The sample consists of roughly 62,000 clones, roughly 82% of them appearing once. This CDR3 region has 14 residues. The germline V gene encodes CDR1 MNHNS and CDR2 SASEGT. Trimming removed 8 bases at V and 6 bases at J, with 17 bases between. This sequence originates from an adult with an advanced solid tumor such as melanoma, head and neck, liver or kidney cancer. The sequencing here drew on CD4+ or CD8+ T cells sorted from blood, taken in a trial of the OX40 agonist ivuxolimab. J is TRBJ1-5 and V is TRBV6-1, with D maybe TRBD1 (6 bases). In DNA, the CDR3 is TGTGCCAGCGTGTCCTTGGGGGCTAGTCAGCCCCAGCATTTT. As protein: CASVSLGASQPQHF.